This is a list of T cell receptor beta chains from one sample in a study of blood T cell repertoires in COVID-19. Profiled with immunoSEQ multiplex PCR; TCRdb holds only in-frame clones, not every one. The profile shows fewer than 250,000 clones, 82% of them singletons. The sequencing input was peripheral blood. The receptor source for this set is a woman in her sixties or seventies with COVID-19, enrolled during active disease. Both conserved end residues are part of each CDR3. A D gene is named only where the DNA matches it firmly. Clone size is given for some rows only: seen once, a few or many times, or a class if the clone is expanded.

V gene	clone size	J gene	D gene	CDR3 protein	CDR3 DNA
TRBV5-1	NA	TRBJ2-1	TRBD2	CASSLGLAGGNEQFF	TGCGCCAGCAGTTTAGGACTAGCGGGAGGGAATGAGCAGTTCTTC
TRBV4-2	NA	TRBJ2-7	NA	CASSQDSQGSYEQYF	TGTGCCAGCAGCCAAGATTCACAGGGCTCCTACGAGCAGTACTTC
TRBV6-4	NA	TRBJ1-6	NA	CASSDSVSDSPLHF	TGTGCCAGCAGTGACTCGGTCAGTGATTCACCCCTCCACTTT
TRBV24-1	NA	TRBJ1-5	TRBD1	CATSDGPPNRGWGQPQHF	TGTGCCACCAGTGATGGTCCACCTAACAGGGGTTGGGGGCAGCCCCAGCATTTT
TRBV28	NA	TRBJ2-3	TRBD1	CASSFPFGATGVETDTQYF	TGTGCCAGCAGTTTCCCGTTCGGAGCGACAGGGGTCGAGACAGATACGCAGTATTTT
TRBV9	NA	TRBJ2-2	TRBD2	CASSVGPLAGVDGELFF	TGTGCCAGCAGCGTAGGACCCTTAGCGGGAGTGGACGGGGAGCTGTTTTTT
TRBV7-3	NA	TRBJ2-1	NA	CASSLSGLASNEQFF	TGTGCCAGCAGCCTATCAGGCCTAGCCTCCAATGAGCAGTTCTTC
TRBV5-5	NA	TRBJ1-5	NA	CASSLADSSNQPQHF	TGTGCCAGCAGCTTGGCGGACAGCAGCAATCAGCCCCAGCATTTT
TRBV15	NA	TRBJ2-1	NA	CATSHPPGVVQFF	TGTGCCACCAGCCACCCACCAGGGGTTGTGCAGTTCTTC
TRBV7-2	few	TRBJ1-1	NA	CASSLVGDTEAFF	TGTGCCAGCAGCTTAGTAGGGGACACTGAAGCTTTCTTT
TRBV5-6	NA	TRBJ1-2	NA	CASSLRENYGYTF	TGTGCCAGCAGCCTGAGGGAAAACTATGGCTACACCTTC
TRBV27	NA	TRBJ2-7	NA	CASSSQFSGNLQYF	TGTGCCAGCAGTTCCCAGTTTTCGGGAAACTTGCAGTACTTC
TRBV30	NA	TRBJ1-2	TRBD1	CAWTVTGFGYTF	TGTGCCTGGACCGTGACAGGGTTTGGCTACACCTTC
TRBV19	NA	TRBJ1-5	NA	CASSTRVSQPQHF	TGTGCCAGTAGTACCAGGGTGAGTCAGCCCCAGCATTTT
TRBV2	few	TRBJ2-1	TRBD2	CASSETSGGAEQFF	TGTGCCAGCAGTGAGACTAGCGGGGGGGCTGAGCAGTTCTTC
TRBV7-3	NA	TRBJ2-1	TRBD2	CASSSGLAGGYYEQFF	TGTGCCAGCAGCTCGGGACTAGCGGGAGGATATTATGAGCAGTTCTTC
TRBV3-1/TRBV3-2	NA	TRBJ2-1	NA	CASSQNLDRDSEQFF	TGTGCCAGCAGCCAAAATCTGGACCGGGATTCTGAGCAGTTCTTC
TRBV5-4	NA	TRBJ1-2	NA	CASRDDETGTLDGYTF	TGTGCCAGCAGAGACGATGAAACAGGGACCCTAGATGGCTACACCTTC
TRBV5-1	NA	TRBJ1-4	TRBD1	CASSRRDSQEKLFF	TGCGCCAGCAGCAGGCGGGACAGTCAGGAAAAACTGTTTTTT
TRBV19	once	TRBJ2-4	TRBD2	CASSPGLAGGLAKNIQYF	TGTGCCAGTAGTCCTGGACTAGCGGGGGGGCTGGCCAAAAACATTCAGTACTTC
TRBV19	NA	TRBJ2-2	NA	CASSTRRQMDTGELFF	TGTGCCAGTAGTACCCGAAGACAGATGGACACCGGGGAGCTGTTTTTT
TRBV7-2	NA	TRBJ2-3	TRBD2	CASSTSGGWTDTQYF	TGTGCCAGCAGCACTAGCGGGGGCTGGACAGATACGCAGTATTTT
TRBV5-6	NA	TRBJ2-2	TRBD1	CASRADRGANTGELFF	TGTGCCAGCAGAGCCGACAGGGGGGCGAACACCGGGGAGCTGTTTTTT
TRBV5-1	NA	TRBJ1-2	NA	CASSFTDSSDGYTF	TGCGCCAGCAGCTTCACCGACAGCTCCGATGGCTACACCTTC
TRBV10-3	NA	TRBJ1-2	NA	CAISGNVLQGTPANYGYTF	TGTGCCATCAGTGGCAACGTTCTCCAAGGGACACCGGCCAACTATGGCTACACCTTC
TRBV28	NA	TRBJ1-2	NA	CASSFVGGVYDGYTF	TGTGCCAGCAGTTTTGTAGGGGGAGTTTATGATGGCTACACCTTC
TRBV5-1	NA	TRBJ2-5	TRBD2	CASSLLPSGAETQYF	TGCGCCAGCAGCTTGTTGCCTAGCGGGGCCGAGACCCAGTACTTC
TRBV6-1	NA	TRBJ1-2	TRBD1	CASSEVTGGASGYTF	TGTGCCAGCAGTGAGGTTACAGGGGGCGCTTCTGGCTACACCTTC
TRBV7-3	NA	TRBJ2-7	TRBD1	CASSLGDSYEQYF	TGTGCCAGCAGCTTAGGGGACAGCTACGAGCAGTACTTC
TRBV19	once	TRBJ2-3	NA	CASSIRAGVDTQYF	TGTGCCAGTAGTATAAGGGCAGGGGTAGATACGCAGTATTTT
TRBV7-9	once	TRBJ2-5	NA	CASESEETQYF	TGTGCCAGCGAGTCGGAGGAGACCCAGTACTTC
TRBV6-5	NA	TRBJ2-5	NA	CASRPGAAQETQYF	TGTGCCAGCAGGCCAGGGGCCGCGCAAGAGACCCAGTACTTC
TRBV3-1/TRBV3-2	once	TRBJ1-1	NA	CASSQVAGTEAFF	TGTGCCAGCAGCCAAGTGGCCGGGACTGAAGCTTTCTTT
TRBV7-6	once	TRBJ1-3	NA	CASSFVDPTGTRGNTIYF	TGTGCCAGCAGCTTCGTAGACCCGACAGGAACCCGCGGAAACACCATATATTTT
TRBV15	NA	TRBJ1-1	TRBD1	CATSREDRRNTEAFF	TGTGCCACCAGCAGAGAGGACAGGAGGAACACTGAAGCTTTCTTT
TRBV28	NA	TRBJ1-2	NA	CASSSLPSQRGYTF	TGTGCCAGCAGTTCCCTGCCATCCCAGAGGGGCTACACCTTC
TRBV5-6	NA	TRBJ2-1	TRBD1	CASSAGAWQGANNEQFF	TGTGCCAGCAGCGCTGGGGCTTGGCAGGGGGCGAACAATGAGCAGTTCTTC
TRBV19	NA	TRBJ1-2	NA	CASSIWGSNNYGYTF	TGTGCCAGTAGTATATGGGGCAGCAATAACTATGGCTACACCTTC
TRBV12-3/TRBV12-4	NA	TRBJ1-1	NA	CASSFSGNTEAFF	TGTGCCAGCAGTTTCAGCGGGAACACTGAAGCTTTCTTT
TRBV18	NA	TRBJ2-2	TRBD1	CASSRDSNTGELFF	TGTGCCAGCTCACGGGACAGCAACACCGGGGAGCTGTTTTTT
TRBV7-2	NA	TRBJ2-3	TRBD1	CASSRTGGRSADTQYF	TGTGCCAGCAGCAGGACAGGGGGCAGGTCGGCAGATACGCAGTATTTT
TRBV19	NA	TRBJ2-3	TRBD1	CASSIGGQGAADTQYF	TGTGCCAGTAGTATAGGGGGACAGGGGGCGGCAGATACGCAGTATTTT
TRBV3-1/TRBV3-2	NA	TRBJ2-6	TRBD1	CASSQPGGSASGANVLTF	TGTGCCAGCAGCCAACCAGGGGGCTCCGCCTCTGGGGCCAACGTCCTGACTTTC
TRBV5-3	NA	TRBJ1-2	TRBD1	CARSWVRDRRNYGYTF	TGTGCCAGAAGCTGGGTCCGGGACAGAAGAAACTATGGCTACACCTTC
TRBV6-6	NA	TRBJ1-1	NA	CASSPPNRLVNTEAFF	TGTGCCAGCAGTCCACCGAATCGGTTGGTAAACACTGAAGCTTTCTTT
TRBV2	NA	TRBJ1-3	NA	CASSAATPGNTIYF	TGTGCCAGCAGTGCGGCGACACCAGGAAACACCATATATTTT
TRBV6-5	NA	TRBJ1-4	NA	CASSYQPGRVGEKLFF	TGTGCCAGCAGTTACCAGCCAGGGAGGGTTGGTGAAAAACTGTTTTTT
TRBV4-1	many	TRBJ2-7	TRBD2	CASSQVIAGGSSYEQYF	TGCGCCAGCAGCCAAGTTATAGCGGGAGGATCCTCCTACGAGCAGTACTTC
TRBV5-1	NA	TRBJ2-3	NA	CASSLGQGAADTQYF	TGCGCCAGCAGCTTGGGTCAGGGTGCGGCAGATACGCAGTATTTT
TRBV7-9	NA	TRBJ1-1	NA	CASSLTGPSTEAFF	TGTGCCAGCAGTTTAACAGGGCCCAGCACTGAAGCTTTCTTT
TRBV28	NA	TRBJ1-6	TRBD1	CASSFPPDRANSPLHF	TGTGCCAGCAGTTTCCCTCCCGACAGGGCAAATTCACCCCTCCACTTT
TRBV25-1	NA	TRBJ1-4	TRBD1	CASSYTGGKNEKLFF	TGTGCCAGCAGTTACACAGGGGGCAAGAATGAAAAACTGTTTTTT
TRBV19	NA	TRBJ1-5	TRBD1	CASSVPRDRRNQPQHF	TGTGCCAGTAGTGTCCCGCGGGACAGACGCAATCAGCCCCAGCATTTT
TRBV5-4	NA	TRBJ1-2	NA	CASSSGLGRSYGYTF	TGTGCCAGCAGCTCAGGGCTAGGGAGGTCCTATGGCTACACCTTC
TRBV29-1	few	TRBJ1-2	TRBD1	CSVGTGLSYGYTF	TGCAGCGTGGGGACAGGGCTTTCCTATGGCTACACCTTC
TRBV11-3	few	TRBJ2-1	TRBD2	CASSSERAGVDEQFF	TGTGCCAGCAGCTCAGAGCGGGCGGGAGTAGATGAGCAGTTCTTC
TRBV27	NA	TRBJ1-5	NA	CASRIHGSSNQPQHF	TGTGCCAGCAGGATACACGGGAGTAGCAATCAGCCCCAGCATTTT